A single sample is the source of the 2 T cell receptor beta chains below, sequenced in a study of blood T cell repertoires in COVID-19. Data came from immunoSEQ multiplex PCR; TCRdb stores just in-frame clones and leaves some out. The sample carries some 120,000 clones, approximately 84% recorded once. The material sequenced was peripheral blood. Receptors were obtained from a woman in her twenties or thirties who had recovered from COVID-19.

The genes are TRBV12-3 or TRBV12-4 and TRBJ2-3; D unclear. V lost 6 bases and J lost 3, with 10 bases in between. The length of the CDR3 is 13 residues. CDR3 amino acids: CASSLGRTDTQYF. The CDR3, as DNA: TGTGCCAGCAGCCTTGGGCGAACAGATACGCAGTATTTT.

The V call is TRBV5-4, the J call TRBJ1-2, with TRBD1 matching 7 bases. V was clipped by 4 bases and J by 4 bases; unmatched bases: 13. The CDR3 consists of 16 residues. Germline V gene sequence: CDR1 SGHNT, CDR2 YYREEE (reference sequence). The CDR3: CASSPQGPGTVYGYTF. Written as DNA, the CDR3 is TGTGCCAGCAGCCCACAAGGGCCCGGGACAGTCTATGGCTACACCTTC.